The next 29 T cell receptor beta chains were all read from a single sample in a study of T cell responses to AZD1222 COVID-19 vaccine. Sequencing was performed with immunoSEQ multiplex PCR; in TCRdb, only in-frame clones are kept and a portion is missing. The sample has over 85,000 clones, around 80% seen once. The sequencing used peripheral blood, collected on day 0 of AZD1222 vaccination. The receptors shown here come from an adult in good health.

This CDR3 reads CASSVSQGLSEAFF. DNA for the CDR3: TGTGCCAGCAGTGTATCGCAGGGGCTGTCTGAAGCTTTCTTT. The V call is TRBV2, the J call TRBJ1-1; D possibly corresponds to TRBD1 (6 bases). This CDR3 is 14 amino acids long. Trimming took 4 bases from V and 6 from J, leaving 15 bases between them. CDR1 and CDR2 from the germline V gene are SNHLY and FYNNEI.

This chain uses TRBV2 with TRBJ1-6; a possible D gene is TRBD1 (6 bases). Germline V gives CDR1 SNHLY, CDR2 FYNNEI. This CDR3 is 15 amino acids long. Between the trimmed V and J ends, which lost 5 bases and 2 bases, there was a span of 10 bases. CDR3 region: CASSTGRPYNSPLHF. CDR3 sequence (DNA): TGTGCCAGCAGTACAGGGCGGCCCTATAATTCACCCCTCCACTTT.

This CDR3 is CASSPPFGGNEKLFF. In DNA, the CDR3 is TGTGCCAGCAGCCCACCGTTCGGGGGTAATGAAAAACTGTTTTTT. The rearrangement uses TRBV6-2 or TRBV6-3 and TRBJ1-4; D is perhaps TRBD1 (5 bases). The CDR3 extends over 15 amino acids. The germline CDR1 and CDR2 sequences are MNHEY and SVGEGT. Trimming took off 6 bases at V and 4 bases at J, with 15 bases between the two ends.

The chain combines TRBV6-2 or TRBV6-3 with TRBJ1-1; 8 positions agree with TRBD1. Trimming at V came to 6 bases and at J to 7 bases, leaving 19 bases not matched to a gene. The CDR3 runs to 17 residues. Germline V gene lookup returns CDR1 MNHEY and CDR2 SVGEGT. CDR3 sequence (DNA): TGTGCCAGCAGCCCCTATACCCTTGGACAGGGAAGAGATGAAGCTTTCTTT. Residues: CASSPYTLGQGRDEAFF.

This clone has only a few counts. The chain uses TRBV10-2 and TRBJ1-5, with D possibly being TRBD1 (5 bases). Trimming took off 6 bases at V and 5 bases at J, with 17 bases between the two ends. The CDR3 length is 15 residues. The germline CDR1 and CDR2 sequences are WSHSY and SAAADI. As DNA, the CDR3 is TGCGCCAGCAGCCTTGGGAGGGGAAGGGATCAGCCCCAGCATTTT. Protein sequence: CASSLGRGRDQPQHF.

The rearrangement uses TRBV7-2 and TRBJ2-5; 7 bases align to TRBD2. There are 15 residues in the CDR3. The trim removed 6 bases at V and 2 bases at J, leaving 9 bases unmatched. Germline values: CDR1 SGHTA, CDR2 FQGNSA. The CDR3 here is CASRGPGGSQETQYF. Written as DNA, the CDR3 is TGTGCCAGCAGGGGGCCGGGAGGCTCACAAGAGACCCAGTACTTC.

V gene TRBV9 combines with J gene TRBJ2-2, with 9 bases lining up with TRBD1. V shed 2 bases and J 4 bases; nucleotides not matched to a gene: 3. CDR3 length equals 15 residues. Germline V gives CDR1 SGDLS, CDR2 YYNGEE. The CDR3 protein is CASSVGQGPTGELFF. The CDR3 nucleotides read TGTGCCAGCAGCGTCGGACAGGGGCCCACCGGGGAGCTGTTTTTT.

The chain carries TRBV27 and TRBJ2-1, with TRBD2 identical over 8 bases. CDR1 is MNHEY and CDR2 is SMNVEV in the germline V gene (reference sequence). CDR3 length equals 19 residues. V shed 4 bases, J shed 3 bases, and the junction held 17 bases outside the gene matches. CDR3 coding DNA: TGTGCCAGCAGTTCCCCCGGGACTAGGAATGGAGGGTACTACAATGAGCAGTTCTTC. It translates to CASSSPGTRNGGYYNEQFF.

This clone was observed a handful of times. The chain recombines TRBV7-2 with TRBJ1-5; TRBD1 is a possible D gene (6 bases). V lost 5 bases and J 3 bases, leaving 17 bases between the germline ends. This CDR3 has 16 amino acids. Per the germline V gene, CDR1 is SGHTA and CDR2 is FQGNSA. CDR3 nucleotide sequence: TGTGCCAGCAGCCCACAGGTCGGACAGTACAATCAGCCCCAGCATTTT. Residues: CASSPQVGQYNQPQHF.

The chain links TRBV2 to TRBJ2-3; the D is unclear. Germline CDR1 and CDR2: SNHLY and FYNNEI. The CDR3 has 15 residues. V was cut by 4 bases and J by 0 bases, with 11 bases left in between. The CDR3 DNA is TGTGCCAGCAGTGGTTTAGGCGGAAGCACAGATACGCAGTATTTT. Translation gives CASSGLGGSTDTQYF.

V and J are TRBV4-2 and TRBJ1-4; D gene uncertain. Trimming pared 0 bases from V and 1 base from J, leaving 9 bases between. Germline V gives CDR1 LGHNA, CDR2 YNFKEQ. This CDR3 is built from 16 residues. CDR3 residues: CASSQDRRVTNEKLFF. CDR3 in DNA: TGTGCCAGCAGCCAAGATCGGAGGGTAACTAATGAAAAACTGTTTTTT.

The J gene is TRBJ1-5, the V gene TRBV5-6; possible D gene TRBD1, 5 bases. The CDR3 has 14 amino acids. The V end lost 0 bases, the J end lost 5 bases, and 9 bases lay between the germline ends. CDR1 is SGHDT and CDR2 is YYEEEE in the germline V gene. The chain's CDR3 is CASSLGWGYQPQHF. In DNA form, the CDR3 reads TGTGCCAGCAGCTTGGGATGGGGCTATCAGCCCCAGCATTTT.

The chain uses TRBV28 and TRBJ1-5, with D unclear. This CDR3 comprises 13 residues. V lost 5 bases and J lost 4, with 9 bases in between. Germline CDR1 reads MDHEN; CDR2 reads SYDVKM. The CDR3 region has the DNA TGTGCCAGCAGTCGCGTGAGGAATCAGCCCCAGCATTTT. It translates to CASSRVRNQPQHF.

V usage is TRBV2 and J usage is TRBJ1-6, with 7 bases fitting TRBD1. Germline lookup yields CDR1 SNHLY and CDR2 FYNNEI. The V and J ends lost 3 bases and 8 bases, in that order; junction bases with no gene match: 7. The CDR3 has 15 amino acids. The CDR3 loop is CASSEQTGKDSPLHF. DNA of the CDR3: TGTGCCAGCAGTGAGCAGACAGGGAAGGATTCACCCCTCCACTTT.

This CDR3 reads CASSLRGGDSNQPQHF. DNA of the CDR3: TGTGCCAGCAGCCTCCGTGGGGGTGATAGCAATCAGCCCCAGCATTTT. The chain couples TRBV6-6 to TRBJ1-5; a possible D gene is TRBD1 (5 bases). CDR1 and CDR2 (germline): MNHNY, SVGAGI (reference sequence). The CDR3 runs 16 residues. The germline V and J ends were trimmed by 6 bases and 0 bases, with 15 bases remaining between them.

In DNA, the CDR3 is TGTGCCAGCAGACTGGACCCTACGGATAATGAAAAACTGTTTTTT. Protein product: CASRLDPTDNEKLFF. The rearrangement joins TRBV28 to TRBJ1-4; D is unclear. The ends were cut back, 6 bases at V and 4 bases at J, with 15 bases in the middle. The V gene's germline CDR1 is MDHEN and CDR2 SYDVKM. This CDR3 is 15 amino acids long.

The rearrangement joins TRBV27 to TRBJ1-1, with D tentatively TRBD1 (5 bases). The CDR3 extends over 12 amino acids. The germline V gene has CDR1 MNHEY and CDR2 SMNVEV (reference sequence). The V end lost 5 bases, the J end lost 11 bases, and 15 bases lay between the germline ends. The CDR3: CASSMVGVAAFF. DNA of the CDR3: TGTGCCAGCAGTATGGTGGGGGTAGCGGCTTTCTTT.

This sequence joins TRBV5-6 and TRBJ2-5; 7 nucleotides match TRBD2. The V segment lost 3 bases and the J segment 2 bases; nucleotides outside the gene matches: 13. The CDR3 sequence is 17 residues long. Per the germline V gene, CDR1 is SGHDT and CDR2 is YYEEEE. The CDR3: CASSSLLVAGRQETQYF. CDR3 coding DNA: TGTGCCAGCAGCTCCCTTTTGGTAGCGGGTCGTCAAGAGACCCAGTACTTC. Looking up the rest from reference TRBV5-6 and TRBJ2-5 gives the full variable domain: DAGVTQSPTHLIKTRGQQVTLRCSPKSGHDTVSWYQQALGQGPQFIFQYYEEEERQRGNFPDRFSGHQFPNYSSELNVNALLLGDSALYLCASSSLLVAGRQETQYFGPGTRLLVL.

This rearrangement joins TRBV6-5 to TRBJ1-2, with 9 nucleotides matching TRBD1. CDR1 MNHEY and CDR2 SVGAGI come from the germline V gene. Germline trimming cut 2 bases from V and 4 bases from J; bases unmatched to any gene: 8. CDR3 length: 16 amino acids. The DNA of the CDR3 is TGTGCCAGCAGTTACCGGGACAGGGCCGAAACCTATGGCTACACCTTC. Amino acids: CASSYRDRAETYGYTF.

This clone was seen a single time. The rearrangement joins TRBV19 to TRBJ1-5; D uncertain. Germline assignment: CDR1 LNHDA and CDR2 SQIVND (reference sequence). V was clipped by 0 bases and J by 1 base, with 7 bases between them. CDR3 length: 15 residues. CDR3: CASSIDGYSNQPQHF. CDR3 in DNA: TGTGCCAGTAGTATAGACGGGTACAGCAATCAGCCCCAGCATTTT.

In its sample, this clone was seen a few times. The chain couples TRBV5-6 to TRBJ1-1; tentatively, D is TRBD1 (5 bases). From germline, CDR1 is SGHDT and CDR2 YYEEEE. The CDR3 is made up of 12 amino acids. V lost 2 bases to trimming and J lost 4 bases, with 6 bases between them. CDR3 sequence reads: CASSFGGTEAFF. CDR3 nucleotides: TGTGCCAGCAGCTTCGGGGGCACTGAAGCTTTCTTT.

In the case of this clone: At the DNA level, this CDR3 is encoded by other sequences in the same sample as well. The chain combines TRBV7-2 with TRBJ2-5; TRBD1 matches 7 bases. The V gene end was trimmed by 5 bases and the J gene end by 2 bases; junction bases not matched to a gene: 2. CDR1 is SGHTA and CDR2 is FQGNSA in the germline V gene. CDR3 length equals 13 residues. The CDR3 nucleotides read TGTGCCAGCAGCGTGGGACAGCAAGAGACCCAGTACTTC. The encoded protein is CASSVGQQETQYF.

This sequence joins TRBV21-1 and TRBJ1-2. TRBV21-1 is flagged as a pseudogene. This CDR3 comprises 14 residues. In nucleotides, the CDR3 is TGTGCCAGCAGCAAAGGTCGGGGGAACTATGGCTACACCTTC. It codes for CASSKGRGNYGYTF.

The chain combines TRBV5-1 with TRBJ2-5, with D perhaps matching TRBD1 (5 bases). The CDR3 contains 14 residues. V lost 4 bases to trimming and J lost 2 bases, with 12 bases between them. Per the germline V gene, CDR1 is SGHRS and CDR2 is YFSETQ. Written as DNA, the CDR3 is TGCGCCAGCAGCATCCGACAGCTGCAAGAGACCCAGTACTTC. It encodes CASSIRQLQETQYF.

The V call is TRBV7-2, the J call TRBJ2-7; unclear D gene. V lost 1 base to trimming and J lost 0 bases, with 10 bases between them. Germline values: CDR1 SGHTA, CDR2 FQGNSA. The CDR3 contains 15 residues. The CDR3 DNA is TGTGCCAGCAGCTTAGGGGCTGGTAGCTCCTACGAGCAGTACTTC. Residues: CASSLGAGSSYEQYF.

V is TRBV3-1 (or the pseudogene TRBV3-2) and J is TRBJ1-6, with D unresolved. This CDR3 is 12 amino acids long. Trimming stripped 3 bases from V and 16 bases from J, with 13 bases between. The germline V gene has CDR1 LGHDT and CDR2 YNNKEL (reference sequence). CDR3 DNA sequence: TGTGCCAGCAGCCAGACCCCGGAAAAACTCCACTTT. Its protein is CASSQTPEKLHF.

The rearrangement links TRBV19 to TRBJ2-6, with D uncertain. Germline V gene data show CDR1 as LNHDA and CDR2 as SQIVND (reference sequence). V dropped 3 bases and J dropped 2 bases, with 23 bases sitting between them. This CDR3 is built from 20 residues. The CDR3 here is CASSMYLPSELRPGANVLTF. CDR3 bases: TGTGCCAGTAGTATGTATCTTCCCTCCGAGCTACGGCCTGGGGCCAACGTCCTGACTTTC.

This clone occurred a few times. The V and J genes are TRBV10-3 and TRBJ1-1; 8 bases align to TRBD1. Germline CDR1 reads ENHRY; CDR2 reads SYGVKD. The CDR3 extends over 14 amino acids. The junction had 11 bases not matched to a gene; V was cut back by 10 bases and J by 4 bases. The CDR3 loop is CATDPRQGSTEAFF. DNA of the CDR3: TGTGCCACAGATCCGAGACAGGGGTCCACTGAAGCTTTCTTT.

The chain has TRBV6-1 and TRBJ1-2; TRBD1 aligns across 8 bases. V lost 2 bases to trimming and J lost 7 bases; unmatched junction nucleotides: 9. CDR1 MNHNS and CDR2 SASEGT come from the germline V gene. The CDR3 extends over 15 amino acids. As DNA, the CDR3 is TGTGCCAGCAGTGAACAAGGACAGGGAGGGGGTGGCTACACCTTC. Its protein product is CASSEQGQGGGGYTF.